Detailed here is one T cell receptor (beta chain). The antigen it binds to is not known. No base-level quality is on record; no much larger clone is a single base apart. Each clonotype received, on average, approximately 9.9x coverage in deep resolution sequencing performed on a MiSeq, where the target depth lay between 1 in 1 million and 1 in 200,000 T cells. The immunoSEQ hsTCRB Kit was used to generate the TCR beta libraries. As for the authors' bioinformatics: The data were analyzed with ImmunoSEQ Analyzer and ImmunoSEQ Data Assistant, and V, D and J gene assignments followed IMGT definitions. Clonality, which ranges from 0 to 1, was calculated by subtracting the normalized Shannon entropy of productive rearrangement frequencies from one. Only overrepresented clonotypes making up at least 0.05% of each patient's repertoire were included in the public clonotype analysis. About a dozen age-matched healthy donor repertoires from immuneACCESS served as clonality controls. Held by TCRdb, this immuneACCESS table contains in-frame sequences only and omits some clones. Under half of the omission traces to an unresolved V gene where checked; the cause of the rest is unknown. V, J and clone size derive from that table, while D and trimming were established from the DNA sequence. The sample records under 200,000 clones, approximately 80% of which are singletons. Roughly 4.6% of the sample is held by the ten biggest clonotypes.

Based on the germline V gene (reference sequence), the CDR1 and CDR2 sequences are SEHNR and FQNEAQ. V is pruned by 0 bases and J by 3 bases, leaving 8 bases of the junction without a gene match. Including the terminal cysteine and phenylalanine, the CDR3 comprises 16 residues. Here the CDR3 DNA is all that survives: 48 bases in frame from base 1. The time point label on this specimen signifies: around 2 years on ibrutinib. For TCR beta library preparation, 1.5 to 2 micrograms of genomic DNA was extracted from cryopreserved PBMCs. High-throughput TCR beta sequencing was performed on longitudinal blood samples from CLL patients receiving ibrutinib monotherapy. Patients were enrolled in a phase 2 open-label single-center ibrutinib monotherapy trial. The data were obtained in a study of cytotoxic CD8 clonotypes in ibrutinib-treated CLL (dated by TCRdb to the early 2020s). Notes on the research overall: The cohort was composed of about 10 relapsed/refractory and about 15 treatment-naive patients; IGHV unmutated status was identified in approximately 17 patients. Responses were partial in 25 or so patients and complete in 2; after median approximately 67 months follow-up, around 15 stayed in remission and around 12 progressed. The response samples were drawn at a median of roughly twelve months into treatment, with a range of roughly 6 to 36 months. On average, each sample yielded 255,043 productive templates and tens of thousands of productive rearrangements. Of the roughly 79 people in the trial, about two dozen had longitudinal samples available. Cryopreserved peripheral blood mononuclear cells were collected at three points: before therapy, at response, and at either sustained remission or disease progression. Every sample from remission and from progressive disease was obtained while the patients were still on ibrutinib. Here is what the overall study found, with its caveats: At ibrutinib response clonality went up, during sustained remission it held steady, and at progression it dropped back toward baseline. Baseline clonality exceeded that of age-matched healthy donors and correlated strongly with circulating CD8+ T-cell counts. Public clonotypes were rare and either shrank or stayed stable during treatment, and the rise in clonality at ibrutinib response reflected expansion of private clonotypes. Sampling times were not matched between sustained-remission and progressing patients, and lymph node repertoires were not studied.

Sequencing used PBMCs, obtained after 24 months of ibrutinib treatment. The clonotype comes from a human donor with chronic lymphocytic leukemia. In this chain, TRBV7-9 is recombined with TRBJ2-7, with 7 junctional bases fitting TRBD2. The nucleotides are TGTGCCAGCAGCTTAGCGGGAGGGGCGGTTCTCTACGAGCAGTACTTC. This sequence encodes CASSLAGGAVLYEQYF.